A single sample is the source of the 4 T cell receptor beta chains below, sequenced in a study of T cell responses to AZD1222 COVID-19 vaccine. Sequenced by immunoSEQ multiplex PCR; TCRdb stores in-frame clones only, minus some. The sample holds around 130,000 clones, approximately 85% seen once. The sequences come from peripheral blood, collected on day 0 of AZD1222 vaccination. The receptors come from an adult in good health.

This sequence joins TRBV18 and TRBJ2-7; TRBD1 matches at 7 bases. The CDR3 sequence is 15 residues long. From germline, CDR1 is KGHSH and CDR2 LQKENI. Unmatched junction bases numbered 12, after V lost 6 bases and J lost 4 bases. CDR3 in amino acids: CASSPTVGGSYEQYF. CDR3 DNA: TGTGCCAGCTCCCCGACGGTAGGGGGCTCATACGAGCAGTACTTC.

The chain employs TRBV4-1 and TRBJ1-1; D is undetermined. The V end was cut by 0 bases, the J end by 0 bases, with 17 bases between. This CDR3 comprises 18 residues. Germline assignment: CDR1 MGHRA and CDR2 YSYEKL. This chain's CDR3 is CASSQDRVETTMNTEAFF. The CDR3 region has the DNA TGCGCCAGCAGCCAAGATCGGGTGGAGACCACGATGAACACTGAAGCTTTCTTT.

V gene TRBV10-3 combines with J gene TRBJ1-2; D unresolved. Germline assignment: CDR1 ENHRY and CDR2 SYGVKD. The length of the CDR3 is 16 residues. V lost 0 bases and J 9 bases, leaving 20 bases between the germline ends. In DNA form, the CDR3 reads TGTGCCATCAGTGAGTCGAGCCTTGGCGGAGGATTTAGCTACACCTTC. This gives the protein CAISESSLGGGFSYTF.

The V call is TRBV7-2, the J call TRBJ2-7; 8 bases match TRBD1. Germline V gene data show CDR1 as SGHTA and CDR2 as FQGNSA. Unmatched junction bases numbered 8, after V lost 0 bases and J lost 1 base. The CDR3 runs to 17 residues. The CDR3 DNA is TGTGCCAGCAGCTTAGCTGATTCTTGGACAGGGTCCTACGAGCAGTACTTC. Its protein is CASSLADSWTGSYEQYF.